This T cell receptor beta chain was captured in a study of cytomegalovirus exposure and HLA in healthy donors. Regarding the study as a whole: First-cohort TCR clusters tended to co-occur in the 120 or so validation repertoires, a later analysis found.

Trimming shortened V by 0 bases and J by 5 bases, and 11 bases separated the two germline ends. The germline gives CDR1 SGHRS, CDR2 YFSETQ. This CDR3 comprises 14 residues. In this sample, this clone turned up a few times. Its antigen is undetermined. Clones were sequenced by immunoSEQ multiplex PCR, and TCRdb holds only the in-frame ones, with some missing. This sample has about 120,000 clones; approximately 89% occur once, and the top ten carry 0.95% to 1.5%. The TCR was taken from a woman between 18 and 29 years old in good health and CMV-seronegative. The V and J genes are TRBV5-1 and TRBJ1-2; D is unresolved. Input material: PBMCs. In DNA, the CDR3 is TGCGCCAGCAGCTTGGACCGCTTGAGGTATGGCTACACCTTC. Its translation is CASSLDRLRYGYTF.